This T cell receptor (beta chain) comes out of a study of cytomegalovirus exposure and HLA in healthy donors. The PCR employed 60 Vbeta primers together with 13 Jbeta primers. Data came from immunoSEQ multiplex PCR; TCRdb stores just in-frame clones and leaves some out. The data show some 150,000 clones, 77% seen once. Whereas donors were nominally healthy upon sampling, unrecorded immune exposures were probable. Sequencing was carried out using PBMCs. This clonotype originated in a woman aged 30 to 39 in good health and CMV-seronegative.

The CDR3 nucleotides are TGTGCCAGCTCACCAGGGTTGCGGGGCGAGCAGTACTTC. Translated, it gives CASSPGLRGEQYF. The chain couples TRBV18 to TRBJ2-7, with D perhaps matching TRBD2 (6 bases). Germline CDR1 reads KGHSH; CDR2 reads LQKENI. The CDR3 covers 13 residues. V was cut by 2 bases and J by 6 bases, with 11 bases left in between.